Listed below are T cell receptor beta chains from one sample, sequenced in a study of blood T cells in healthy people across ages. TCRdb passed the 5' RACE reads through MiXCR, listing each CDR3 protein once. This table holds nearly 1 million distinct CDR3 sequences, roughly 50% found once. Material: blood. The receptors were gathered from a woman between 55 and 75 years old in good health. The conserved cysteine and the conserved F or W are not part of the CDR3 here.

v_call cdr3_length cdr3_aa
TRBV20-1 14 SASPLAGRAKNIQY
TRBV3-1 13 ASSRALAPSYEQY
TRBV4-1 12 ASSQDKTYNEQF
TRBV6-5 13 ASNPLGGAKNIQY
TRBV5-1 13 ASSRRTSSTDTQY
TRBV6-1 13 ASRRTPYSQETQY
TRBV27 13 ASSLKAYSNQPQH
TRBV7-9 16 ASNIPLDRPSSYNEQF
TRBV7-9 15 ASSLEGAVRTNYGYT
TRBV27 12 ASSSRTGERPQH
TRBV4-2 16 ASSQGPAGGPFHNEQF
TRBV4-1 12 ASSQRTDQETQY
TRBV18 12 ASSPVEITDTQY
TRBV5-1 14 ASSLAEVQPYNEQF
TRBV27 13 ASSGTGGADGEQY